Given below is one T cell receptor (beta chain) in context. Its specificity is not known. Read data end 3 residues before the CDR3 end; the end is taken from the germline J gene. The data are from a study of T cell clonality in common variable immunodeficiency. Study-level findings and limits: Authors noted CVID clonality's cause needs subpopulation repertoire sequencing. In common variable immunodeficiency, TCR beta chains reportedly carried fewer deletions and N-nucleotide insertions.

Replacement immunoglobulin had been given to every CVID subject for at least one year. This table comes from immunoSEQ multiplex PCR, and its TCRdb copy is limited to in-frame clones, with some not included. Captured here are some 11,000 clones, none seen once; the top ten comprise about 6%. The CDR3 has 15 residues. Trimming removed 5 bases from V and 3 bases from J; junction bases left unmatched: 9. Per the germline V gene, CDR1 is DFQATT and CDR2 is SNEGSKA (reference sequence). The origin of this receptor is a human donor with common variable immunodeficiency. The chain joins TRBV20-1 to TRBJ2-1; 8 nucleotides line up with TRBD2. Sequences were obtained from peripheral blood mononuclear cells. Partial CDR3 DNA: TGCAGTGCTCATGGTGGGCTAGCGGGCTACAATGAG. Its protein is CSAHGGLAGYNE. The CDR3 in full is CSAHGGLAGYNEQFF.